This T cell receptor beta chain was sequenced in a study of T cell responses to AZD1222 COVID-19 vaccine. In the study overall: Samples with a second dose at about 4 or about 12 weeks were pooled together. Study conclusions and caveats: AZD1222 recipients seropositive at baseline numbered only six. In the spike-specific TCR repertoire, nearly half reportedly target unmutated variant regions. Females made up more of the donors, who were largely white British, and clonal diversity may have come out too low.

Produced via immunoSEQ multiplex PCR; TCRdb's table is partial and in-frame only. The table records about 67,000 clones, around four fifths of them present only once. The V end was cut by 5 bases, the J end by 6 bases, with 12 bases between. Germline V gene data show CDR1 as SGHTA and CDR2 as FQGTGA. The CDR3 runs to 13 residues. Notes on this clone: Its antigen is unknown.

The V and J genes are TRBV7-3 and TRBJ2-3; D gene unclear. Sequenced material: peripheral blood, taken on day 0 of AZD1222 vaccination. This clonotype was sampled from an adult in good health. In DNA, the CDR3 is TGTGCCAGCAGCCGATCTGGCGTGGATACGCAGTATTTT. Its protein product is CASSRSGVDTQYF. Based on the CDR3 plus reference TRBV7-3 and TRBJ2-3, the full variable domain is GAGVSQTPSNKVTEKGKYVELRCDPISGHTALYWYRQSLGQGPEFLIYFQGTGAADDSGLPNDRFFAVRPEGSVSTLKIQRTERGDSAVYLCASSRSGVDTQYFGPGTRLTVL.